The subject of this entry is one T cell receptor beta chain. Its matching antigen is unknown. This sample was taken from a study of T cell repertoires in ileal Crohn's disease. Points from the study as a whole: The median delay to postoperative endoscopy was nearly seven months. All patients with clonality above 26.8% had endoscopic recurrence.

Described time point: neoterminal ileum biopsy at postoperative endoscopy, about 6 months after surgery. The repertoire was sequenced with immunoSEQ multiplex PCR; TCRdb's copy has only in-frame clones and lacks some. Found here are more than 60,000 clones, about 89% of them singletons; the top ten hold roughly 2%. The receptor was isolated from an adult with Crohn's disease. Sequencing used ileal tissue.

Here the CDR3 reads CASSSSPGQGYGYTF. CDR3 DNA: TGCGCCAGCAGTTCGTCCCCGGGACAGGGGTATGGCTACACCTTC. The rearrangement joins TRBV5-1 to TRBJ1-2, with 10 bases identical to TRBD1. The CDR3 is made up of 15 amino acids. CDR1 SGHRS and CDR2 YFSETQ come from the germline V gene. The V gene end was trimmed by 5 bases and the J gene end by 5 bases; junction bases not matched to a gene: 9.